The present T cell receptor beta chain was sequenced within a study of cytomegalovirus exposure and HLA in healthy donors. Whole-study results and caveats: Several of the most significant clusters were apparently associated with common viral pathogens in a later analysis. Later analysis associated a missense DCLRE1C variant with TCR beta V- and J-gene trimming. Upon later analysis, TCR association rates were observed to vary by HLA locus, being highest for DRB1 and lowest for HLA-C.

Primers for the PCR totalled 60 Vbeta and 13 Jbeta. In the authors' methods: An analysis performed later counted 60 million to 90 million unique TCR beta chains (roughly 11 million of them shared). Sequenced by immunoSEQ multiplex PCR; TCRdb stores in-frame clones only, minus some. The V and J calls and clone size were taken over from that table, and D and trimming were inferred from the DNA. The data hold about 88,000 clones, with about nine tenths observed a single time. The V segment lost 0 bases and the J segment 6 bases; nucleotides outside the gene matches: 7. Germline-derived CDR1 and CDR2 are LGHNA and YSLEER. This CDR3 has 16 amino acids. On this clone itself: Its target is not known.

Sequencing used PBMCs. The origin of this receptor is a man younger than 35 in good health and CMV-seronegative. The rearrangement links TRBV4-3 to TRBJ2-3; 9 bases map to TRBD1. CDR3 nucleotide sequence: TGCGCCAGCAGCCAAGAAACCGGGACAGGGCCGGATACGCAGTATTTT. Amino acid sequence: CASSQETGTGPDTQYF.